A selection of T cell receptor beta chains follows, all from one sample in a study of human T cells and chemical hapten exposure. TCRdb reprocessed the RACE reads via MiXCR and lists one record per CDR3 protein. The data show some 170,000 distinct CDR3 sequences, more than 20% seen once. The sequences come from whole blood, collected in connection with sensitization to the hapten diphenylcyclopropenone (DPC). Receptors were obtained from a woman aged 50 to 65 with alopecia areata. Some clones in this sample may be carry-over from other donors' samples. The CDR3 runs from the conserved cysteine through the conserved F or W. A D gene is named only where the DNA matches it firmly. Size tells how often a clone was seen (once, few, many) or the class of an expanded clone, and some rows leave it out.

clone size: NA; D gene: NA; CDR3 length: 18; J gene: TRBJ1-4; V gene: TRBV5-6; CDR3 DNA: TGTGCCAGCAGCTTGGCCCCAGGCCAGGGAAGCGGTCCTGAAAAACTGTTTTTT; CDR3 protein: CASSLAPGQGSGPEKLFF
clone size: few; D gene: TRBD2; CDR3 length: 15; J gene: TRBJ2-7; V gene: TRBV11-2; CDR3 DNA: TGTGCCAGCAGCTCCTTAGCGGGAGGGCCATGGGAGCAGTACTTC; CDR3 protein: CASSSLAGGPWEQYF
clone size: NA; D gene: TRBD1; CDR3 length: 13; J gene: TRBJ2-7; V gene: TRBV12-3/TRBV12-4; CDR3 DNA: TGTGCCAGCAGTTCCGGGACAGACTACGAGCAGTACTTC; CDR3 protein: CASSSGTDYEQYF
clone size: few; D gene: NA; CDR3 length: 15; J gene: TRBJ2-1; V gene: TRBV4-2; CDR3 DNA: TGTGCCAGCAGCCAAGACTGGAATGCCTACAATGAGCAGTTCTTC; CDR3 protein: CASSQDWNAYNEQFF
clone size: few; D gene: TRBD2; CDR3 length: 14; J gene: TRBJ2-7; V gene: TRBV5-1; CDR3 DNA: TGCGCCAGCAGCTCCGGAGCGGGGAACTACGAGCAGTACTTC; CDR3 protein: CASSSGAGNYEQYF
clone size: NA; D gene: TRBD2; CDR3 length: 15; J gene: TRBJ2-1; V gene: TRBV20-1; CDR3 DNA: TGCAGTGCTAGTTTGGTACTAGCGGGATCGGATGAGCAGTTCTTC; CDR3 protein: CSASLVLAGSDEQFF
clone size: few; D gene: TRBD2; CDR3 length: 17; J gene: TRBJ2-7; V gene: TRBV4-2; CDR3 DNA: TGTGCCAGCAGCCAACTTAGCGGGACAACCCGTAATTACGAGCAGTACTTC; CDR3 protein: CASSQLSGTTRNYEQYF
clone size: few; D gene: TRBD1; CDR3 length: 15; J gene: TRBJ2-7; V gene: TRBV5-1; CDR3 DNA: TGCGCCAGCAGCTTAATGACAGGGGTCTCCTACGAGCAGTACTTC; CDR3 protein: CASSLMTGVSYEQYF
clone size: NA; D gene: TRBD1; CDR3 length: 14; J gene: TRBJ1-3; V gene: TRBV6-5; CDR3 DNA: TGTGCCAGCAGACCACAGGGGAGTGGAAACACCATATATTTT; CDR3 protein: CASRPQGSGNTIYF
clone size: NA; D gene: TRBD1; CDR3 length: 14; J gene: TRBJ2-7; V gene: TRBV25-1; CDR3 DNA: TGTGCCAGCAGTCCTGCTGGACAGGGGGGAGAGCAGTACTTC; CDR3 protein: CASSPAGQGGEQYF
clone size: few; D gene: TRBD1; CDR3 length: 15; J gene: TRBJ1-5; V gene: TRBV18; CDR3 DNA: TGTGCCAGCTCACCCGGGACAGGGGGCAATCAGCCCCAGCATTTT; CDR3 protein: CASSPGTGGNQPQHF
clone size: NA; D gene: TRBD1; CDR3 length: 14; J gene: TRBJ2-7; V gene: TRBV20-1; CDR3 DNA: TGCAGTGCTCGACCTCCGGGACAGGACCACGAGCAGTACTTC; CDR3 protein: CSARPPGQDHEQYF
clone size: NA; D gene: NA; CDR3 length: 14; J gene: TRBJ2-7; V gene: TRBV7-9; CDR3 DNA: TGTGCCAGCAGCCGTTGGGGTGCCCCCTACGAGCAGTACTTC; CDR3 protein: CASSRWGAPYEQYF
clone size: NA; D gene: NA; CDR3 length: 14; J gene: TRBJ2-7; V gene: TRBV28; CDR3 DNA: TGTGCCAGCAGGGCCGGGACGTACTCCTACGAGCAGTACTTC; CDR3 protein: CASRAGTYSYEQYF
clone size: NA; D gene: TRBD1; CDR3 length: 15; J gene: TRBJ1-2; V gene: TRBV6-5; CDR3 DNA: TGTGCCAGCAGTTACTACAGGGGAGCAAACTATGGCTACACCTTC; CDR3 protein: CASSYYRGANYGYTF
clone size: few; D gene: TRBD2; CDR3 length: 13; J gene: TRBJ2-2; V gene: TRBV5-1; CDR3 DNA: TGCGCCAGCAGGCTAGCGGCCACCGGGGAGCTGTTTTTT; CDR3 protein: CASRLAATGELFF
clone size: few; D gene: TRBD2; CDR3 length: 18; J gene: TRBJ2-7; V gene: TRBV4-2; CDR3 DNA: TGTGCCAGCAGCCAAGTCGGGGGACTAGCGGGAGACAGGACCGAGCAGTACTTC; CDR3 protein: CASSQVGGLAGDRTEQYF
clone size: NA; D gene: TRBD1; CDR3 length: 14; J gene: TRBJ1-1; V gene: TRBV6-1; CDR3 DNA: TGTGCCAGCAGTGAACTCCTAAACAGGGGTGAAGCTTTCTTT; CDR3 protein: CASSELLNRGEAFF
clone size: NA; D gene: TRBD2; CDR3 length: 15; J gene: TRBJ2-2; V gene: TRBV29-1; CDR3 DNA: TGCAGCGTTGAAGATACCGCGGGAGGTTTCGGGGAGCTGTTTTTT; CDR3 protein: CSVEDTAGGFGELFF
clone size: NA; D gene: NA; CDR3 length: 13; J gene: TRBJ2-5; V gene: TRBV2; CDR3 DNA: TGTGCCAGCACTGGGGGAGGAGCGGAGACCCAGTACTTC; CDR3 protein: CASTGGGAETQYF
clone size: NA; D gene: NA; CDR3 length: 14; J gene: TRBJ2-2; V gene: TRBV20-1; CDR3 DNA: TGCAGTGCTAGTGGTCAGCTCAACACCGGGGAGCTGTTTTTT; CDR3 protein: CSASGQLNTGELFF
clone size: few; D gene: TRBD1; CDR3 length: 14; J gene: TRBJ2-4; V gene: TRBV3-1; CDR3 DNA: TGTGCCAGCAGCCCCCGGACAGGGGTGAACATTCAGTACTTC; CDR3 protein: CASSPRTGVNIQYF
clone size: NA; D gene: TRBD1; CDR3 length: 17; J gene: TRBJ1-6; V gene: TRBV9; CDR3 DNA: TGTGCCAGCAGCGGTCCCGGGACAGGGGTTGGCGATTCACCCCTCCACTTT; CDR3 protein: CASSGPGTGVGDSPLHF
clone size: few; D gene: NA; CDR3 length: 13; J gene: TRBJ2-1; V gene: TRBV29-1; CDR3 DNA: TGCAGCGTCGTAACTAGAGTGGACAATGAGCAGTTCTTC; CDR3 protein: CSVVTRVDNEQFF
clone size: NA; D gene: NA; CDR3 length: 14; J gene: TRBJ2-1; V gene: TRBV12-3/TRBV12-4; CDR3 DNA: TGTGCCAGCAGTTGGGATGGGGGAAACAATGAGCAGTTCTTC; CDR3 protein: CASSWDGGNNEQFF
clone size: NA; D gene: TRBD2; CDR3 length: 19; J gene: TRBJ2-1; V gene: TRBV27; CDR3 DNA: TGTGCCAGCAGTGCTATTCGGACTAGCGGGAGTAGCGTTTACAATGAGCAGTTCTTC; CDR3 protein: CASSAIRTSGSSVYNEQFF
clone size: NA; D gene: NA; CDR3 length: 12; J gene: TRBJ1-1; V gene: TRBV6-5; CDR3 DNA: TGTGCCAGCTACGCAGGTCACACTGAAGCTTTCTTT; CDR3 protein: CASYAGHTEAFF
clone size: few; D gene: TRBD2; CDR3 length: 14; J gene: TRBJ2-1; V gene: TRBV27; CDR3 DNA: TGTGCCAGCAGTTTCTGGCGGGAGAACAATGAGCAGTTCTTC; CDR3 protein: CASSFWRENNEQFF
clone size: many; D gene: NA; CDR3 length: 12; J gene: TRBJ1-4; V gene: TRBV29-1; CDR3 DNA: TGCAGCGTCCTTGCAACTAATGAAAAACTGTTTTTT; CDR3 protein: CSVLATNEKLFF
clone size: NA; D gene: NA; CDR3 length: 16; J gene: TRBJ2-3; V gene: TRBV7-9; CDR3 DNA: TGTGCCAGCAGCTTTAAATTGCTGCCTTACACAGATACGCAGTATTTT; CDR3 protein: CASSFKLLPYTDTQYF
clone size: few; D gene: NA; CDR3 length: 13; J gene: TRBJ1-1; V gene: TRBV29-1; CDR3 DNA: TGCAGCGTCGACGGTCCTCAGGGGACTGAAGCTTTCTTT; CDR3 protein: CSVDGPQGTEAFF
clone size: NA; D gene: NA; CDR3 length: 11; J gene: TRBJ2-5; V gene: TRBV15; CDR3 DNA: TGTGCCACCAGCCATAAAGAGACCCAGTACTTC; CDR3 protein: CATSHKETQYF
clone size: NA; D gene: NA; CDR3 length: 13; J gene: TRBJ1-5; V gene: TRBV12-3/TRBV12-4; CDR3 DNA: TGTGCCAGCAGTTTATGGGGGAACCAGCCCCAGCATTTT; CDR3 protein: CASSLWGNQPQHF
clone size: NA; D gene: TRBD1; CDR3 length: 14; J gene: TRBJ1-6; V gene: TRBV6-1; CDR3 DNA: TGTGCCAGCAGCAGGGACAGTGGTAATTCACCCCTCCACTTT; CDR3 protein: CASSRDSGNSPLHF
clone size: few; D gene: TRBD2; CDR3 length: 16; J gene: TRBJ2-1; V gene: TRBV19; CDR3 DNA: TGTGCCAGTAGTACCCCCCTCCTAGCGGGAGTTAATGAGCAGTTCTTC; CDR3 protein: CASSTPLLAGVNEQFF
clone size: NA; D gene: TRBD1; CDR3 length: 16; J gene: TRBJ1-1; V gene: TRBV6-5; CDR3 DNA: TGTGCCAGCTCACCACTGGGGACAGGGGGCGAACCTGAAGCTTTCTTT; CDR3 protein: CASSPLGTGGEPEAFF
clone size: NA; D gene: NA; CDR3 length: 13; J gene: TRBJ2-7; V gene: TRBV12-3/TRBV12-4; CDR3 DNA: TGTGCCAGCAGTTTAAATTCCGCGGGGGAGCAGTACTTC; CDR3 protein: CASSLNSAGEQYF
clone size: NA; D gene: NA; CDR3 length: 14; J gene: TRBJ1-4; V gene: TRBV7-2; CDR3 DNA: TGTGCCAGCAGCTTAGATCCTACTAATGAAAAACTGTTTTTT; CDR3 protein: CASSLDPTNEKLFF
clone size: many; D gene: NA; CDR3 length: 14; J gene: TRBJ1-1; V gene: TRBV7-9; CDR3 DNA: TGTGCCAGCAGCTTAGAATCGGGGGACACTGAAGCTTTCTTT; CDR3 protein: CASSLESGDTEAFF
clone size: NA; D gene: NA; CDR3 length: 14; J gene: TRBJ2-1; V gene: TRBV5-5; CDR3 DNA: TGTGCCAGCAGCCCACAGGGACCCTACAATGAGCAGTTCTTC; CDR3 protein: CASSPQGPYNEQFF
clone size: few; D gene: TRBD2; CDR3 length: 15; J gene: TRBJ2-3; V gene: TRBV3-1; CDR3 DNA: TGTGCCAGCAGCCTTGGACTAGCGGGAGAAGATACGCAGTATTTT; CDR3 protein: CASSLGLAGEDTQYF
clone size: few; D gene: NA; CDR3 length: 16; J gene: TRBJ2-6; V gene: TRBV5-1; CDR3 DNA: TGCGCCAGCAACGAGGACATCCTTCCTGGGGCCAACGTCCTGACTTTC; CDR3 protein: CASNEDILPGANVLTF
clone size: NA; D gene: TRBD2; CDR3 length: 17; J gene: TRBJ2-7; V gene: TRBV7-2; CDR3 DNA: TGTGCCAGCAGCTGGACCGGGACTAGCGGAAATCCCTACGAGCAGTACTTC; CDR3 protein: CASSWTGTSGNPYEQYF
clone size: NA; D gene: NA; CDR3 length: 15; J gene: TRBJ2-1; V gene: TRBV20-1; CDR3 DNA: TGCAGTGCTAGAGTGGCGGGGAAGGAGTACAATGAGCAGTTCTTC; CDR3 protein: CSARVAGKEYNEQFF
clone size: NA; D gene: NA; CDR3 length: 15; J gene: TRBJ1-1; V gene: TRBV20-1; CDR3 DNA: TGCAGTGCTAGACGCGGTGGGGGATGGGACACTGAAGCTTTCTTT; CDR3 protein: CSARRGGGWDTEAFF
clone size: NA; D gene: NA; CDR3 length: 11; J gene: TRBJ2-5; V gene: TRBV11-2; CDR3 DNA: TGTGCCAGCAGGTTCCAAGAGACCCAGTACTTC; CDR3 protein: CASRFQETQYF
clone size: few; D gene: NA; CDR3 length: 13; J gene: TRBJ2-1; V gene: TRBV18; CDR3 DNA: TGTGCCAGCTCACCCGTCAGTTACAATGAGCAGTTCTTC; CDR3 protein: CASSPVSYNEQFF
clone size: NA; D gene: NA; CDR3 length: 15; J gene: TRBJ2-7; V gene: TRBV5-1; CDR3 DNA: TGCGCCAGCAGCCCTCTGGGGGGCACCTCCTACGAGCAGTACTTC; CDR3 protein: CASSPLGGTSYEQYF
clone size: few; D gene: NA; CDR3 length: 15; J gene: TRBJ2-1; V gene: TRBV5-1; CDR3 DNA: TGCGCCAGCAGCTTGGGACAGCTGATCTACAATGAGCAGTTCTTC; CDR3 protein: CASSLGQLIYNEQFF
clone size: few; D gene: NA; CDR3 length: 15; J gene: TRBJ1-2; V gene: TRBV7-2; CDR3 DNA: TGTGCCAGCAGCTTAAGGAGGGTTCGAAGCTATGGCTACACCTTC; CDR3 protein: CASSLRRVRSYGYTF
clone size: few; D gene: TRBD1; CDR3 length: 15; J gene: TRBJ1-4; V gene: TRBV6-5; CDR3 DNA: TGTGCCAGCAGTGTCTCAGGGACAGGGGACGAAAAACTGTTTTTT; CDR3 protein: CASSVSGTGDEKLFF
clone size: NA; D gene: TRBD1; CDR3 length: 11; J gene: TRBJ2-7; V gene: TRBV2; CDR3 DNA: TGTGCCATAAGGACAGGGCACGAGCAGTACTTC; CDR3 protein: CAIRTGHEQYF
clone size: few; D gene: TRBD1; CDR3 length: 14; J gene: TRBJ1-1; V gene: TRBV5-1; CDR3 DNA: TGCGCCAGCAGCTTGATGCAGGGGGACACTGAAGCTTTCTTT; CDR3 protein: CASSLMQGDTEAFF
clone size: NA; D gene: TRBD1; CDR3 length: 14; J gene: TRBJ2-7; V gene: TRBV5-1; CDR3 DNA: TGCGCCAGCAGCTTGGACCAGGGGGCCTACGAGCAGTACTTC; CDR3 protein: CASSLDQGAYEQYF